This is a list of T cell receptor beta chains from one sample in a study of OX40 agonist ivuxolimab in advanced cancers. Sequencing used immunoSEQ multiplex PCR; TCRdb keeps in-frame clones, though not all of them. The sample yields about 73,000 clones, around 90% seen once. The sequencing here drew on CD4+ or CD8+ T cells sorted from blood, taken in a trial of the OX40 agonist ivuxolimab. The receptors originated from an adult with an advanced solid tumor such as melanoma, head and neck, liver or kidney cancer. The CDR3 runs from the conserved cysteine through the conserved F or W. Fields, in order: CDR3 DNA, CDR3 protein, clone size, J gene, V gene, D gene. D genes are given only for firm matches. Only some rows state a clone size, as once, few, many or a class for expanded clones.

cdr3_nt: TGTGCCAGCAGCTTAGGAGGACCCGGGGAGCTGTTTTTT
cdr3_aa: CASSLGGPGELFF
clone_size: .
j_call: TRBJ2-2
v_call: TRBV11-3
d_call: .

cdr3_nt: TGTGCCAGCAGTTCAACAACTAATGAAAAACTGTTTTTT
cdr3_aa: CASSSTTNEKLFF
clone_size: .
j_call: TRBJ1-4
v_call: TRBV6-5
d_call: .

cdr3_nt: TGTGCCACCAGCTCGGTGAACACTGAAGCTTTCTTT
cdr3_aa: CATSSVNTEAFF
clone_size: few
j_call: TRBJ1-1
v_call: TRBV15
d_call: .

cdr3_nt: TGTGCCAGCAGCTTGGTTCTAGCGGGATATGGCACAGATACGCAGTATTTT
cdr3_aa: CASSLVLAGYGTDTQYF
clone_size: .
j_call: TRBJ2-3
v_call: TRBV5-6
d_call: TRBD2

cdr3_nt: TGTGCCAGTAGTTCGGGACAGACTCTACGGGAGCAGTACTTC
cdr3_aa: CASSSGQTLREQYF
clone_size: .
j_call: TRBJ2-7
v_call: TRBV19
d_call: TRBD1

cdr3_nt: TGTGCCAGCAGCTTTGGAAACACCATATATTTT
cdr3_aa: CASSFGNTIYF
clone_size: .
j_call: TRBJ1-3
v_call: TRBV7-9
d_call: .

cdr3_nt: TGCGCCAGCAGCTTTAACCACCCAACTAGTTCGCGAGAGACCCAGTACTTC
cdr3_aa: CASSFNHPTSSRETQYF
clone_size: .
j_call: TRBJ2-5
v_call: TRBV5-1
d_call: .

cdr3_nt: TGTGCCACCGGGACAGCAACTAATGAAAAACTGTTTTTT
cdr3_aa: CATGTATNEKLFF
clone_size: .
j_call: TRBJ1-4
v_call: TRBV6-1
d_call: TRBD1

cdr3_nt: TGTGCCAGCAGCTACTTAGCGGGAAAAAAGACAGATACGCAGTATTTT
cdr3_aa: CASSYLAGKKTDTQYF
clone_size: .
j_call: TRBJ2-3
v_call: TRBV5-4
d_call: TRBD2

cdr3_nt: TGTGCCAGCTCACCACCCGTAGGGGACGGGGAGACCCAGTACTTC
cdr3_aa: CASSPPVGDGETQYF
clone_size: .
j_call: TRBJ2-5
v_call: TRBV18
d_call: .

cdr3_nt: TGTGCCAGCAGTCGGGACAGGGGGGGCGATACGCAGTATTTT
cdr3_aa: CASSRDRGGDTQYF
clone_size: .
j_call: TRBJ2-3
v_call: TRBV2
d_call: TRBD1

cdr3_nt: TGTGCCTGGAGTGTAGATCTGGTTCAGCCCCAGCATTTT
cdr3_aa: CAWSVDLVQPQHF
clone_size: .
j_call: TRBJ1-5
v_call: TRBV30
d_call: .

cdr3_nt: TGTGCCAGTAGTATGGGGCAGCATAATGAAAAACTGTTTTTT
cdr3_aa: CASSMGQHNEKLFF
clone_size: .
j_call: TRBJ1-4
v_call: TRBV19
d_call: .

cdr3_nt: TGTGCCAGCAGAAGGACTAGCGGGAGAGAGACCCAGTACTTC
cdr3_aa: CASRRTSGRETQYF
clone_size: medium-sized
j_call: TRBJ2-5
v_call: TRBV2
d_call: TRBD2

cdr3_nt: TGTGCCAGCAACCGGGACAGGGGGCTGTATGAGCAGTTCTTC
cdr3_aa: CASNRDRGLYEQFF
clone_size: once
j_call: TRBJ2-1
v_call: TRBV2
d_call: TRBD1

cdr3_nt: TGTGCCAGCAGCTTCGAGGGACAGACCTACGAGCAGTACTTC
cdr3_aa: CASSFEGQTYEQYF
clone_size: .
j_call: TRBJ2-7
v_call: TRBV5-4
d_call: TRBD1

cdr3_nt: TGTGCCAGCTCACCGAATCAGGGTACCGGCGGGGAGCTGTTTTTT
cdr3_aa: CASSPNQGTGGELFF
clone_size: .
j_call: TRBJ2-2
v_call: TRBV18
d_call: .

cdr3_nt: TGTGCCAGCAGCCCAGGAGCGGGAGTTGGGTACGAGCAGTACTTC
cdr3_aa: CASSPGAGVGYEQYF
clone_size: .
j_call: TRBJ2-7
v_call: TRBV7-3
d_call: TRBD2

cdr3_nt: TGTGCCAGCAGACCCCTTGGCGGGGATCGTATGAACACTGAAGCTTTCTTT
cdr3_aa: CASRPLGGDRMNTEAFF
clone_size: .
j_call: TRBJ1-1
v_call: TRBV14
d_call: .

cdr3_nt: TGCGCCAGCAGCTTGGTTACGGGGGGCGCGGTCTCACGTGAAAAACTGTTTTTT
cdr3_aa: CASSLVTGGAVSREKLFF
clone_size: .
j_call: TRBJ1-4
v_call: TRBV5-1
d_call: .

cdr3_nt: TGTGCCAGCAATCGGGACGCAAAAGCCTACGAGCAGTACTTC
cdr3_aa: CASNRDAKAYEQYF
clone_size: .
j_call: TRBJ2-7
v_call: TRBV6-1
d_call: .

cdr3_nt: TGTGCCAGTAGTATAAGGACAGTGGGCCAAGAGACCCAGTACTTC
cdr3_aa: CASSIRTVGQETQYF
clone_size: .
j_call: TRBJ2-5
v_call: TRBV19
d_call: .

cdr3_nt: TGTGCCACCAGCAGGCAGGGGGGTTGGGAAAAACTGTTTTTT
cdr3_aa: CATSRQGGWEKLFF
clone_size: .
j_call: TRBJ1-4
v_call: TRBV15
d_call: TRBD1

cdr3_nt: TGTGCCTGGAGCCCGGGACTAGCGGGAGTTGCAGATACGCAGTATTTT
cdr3_aa: CAWSPGLAGVADTQYF
clone_size: .
j_call: TRBJ2-3
v_call: TRBV30
d_call: TRBD2

cdr3_nt: TGTGCCAGCAGCTTCGGGGTAGCGGGGGTTACGCAGTATTTT
cdr3_aa: CASSFGVAGVTQYF
clone_size: .
j_call: TRBJ2-3
v_call: TRBV7-2
d_call: TRBD2

cdr3_nt: TGTGCCACGAGACAGACAGGCACTAACTATGGCTACACCTTC
cdr3_aa: CATRQTGTNYGYTF
clone_size: .
j_call: TRBJ1-2
v_call: TRBV10-3
d_call: .

cdr3_nt: TGTGCCAGCACCGGACGGTACGAACAGTACTTC
cdr3_aa: CASTGRYEQYF
clone_size: .
j_call: TRBJ2-7
v_call: TRBV28
d_call: .

cdr3_nt: TGTGCCAGCAGTGAATCAGGGGCAGCCTTAGGGGGCTACACCTTC
cdr3_aa: CASSESGAALGGYTF
clone_size: .
j_call: TRBJ1-2
v_call: TRBV2
d_call: .

cdr3_nt: TGTGCCAGCAGCTCGGACAGGGGCAGGGATGAGCAGTTCTTC
cdr3_aa: CASSSDRGRDEQFF
clone_size: .
j_call: TRBJ2-1
v_call: TRBV7-9
d_call: TRBD1

cdr3_nt: TGTGCCAGCAGTTCTACCTCCGGGACAGGGGACTACAATGAGCAGTTCTTC
cdr3_aa: CASSSTSGTGDYNEQFF
clone_size: .
j_call: TRBJ2-1
v_call: TRBV5-6
d_call: TRBD1

cdr3_nt: TGTGCCAGCAGTAGACTAGCGGGAGCTGGGGCCAACGTCCTGACTTTC
cdr3_aa: CASSRLAGAGANVLTF
clone_size: .
j_call: TRBJ2-6
v_call: TRBV27
d_call: TRBD2

cdr3_nt: TGTGCCAGCAGCGCCGGGACTAGCGGGACCCAGTACTTC
cdr3_aa: CASSAGTSGTQYF
clone_size: .
j_call: TRBJ2-5
v_call: TRBV7-2
d_call: TRBD2

cdr3_nt: TGTGCCAGCAGCTTAACGTCCCCCCACAATGAGCAGTTCTTC
cdr3_aa: CASSLTSPHNEQFF
clone_size: .
j_call: TRBJ2-1
v_call: TRBV7-3
d_call: .

cdr3_nt: TGTGCCAGCAGCATGGGACTGGAAGAGACCCAGTACTTC
cdr3_aa: CASSMGLEETQYF
clone_size: .
j_call: TRBJ2-5
v_call: TRBV5-4
d_call: .

cdr3_nt: TGTGCCAGCAGGACAGTGCTACAGAATGAAAAACTGTTTTTT
cdr3_aa: CASRTVLQNEKLFF
clone_size: .
j_call: TRBJ1-4
v_call: TRBV6-1
d_call: .

cdr3_nt: TGTGCCAGCAGCCCACTCCTGGGGAGGACGGGCACCGGGGAGCTGTTTTTT
cdr3_aa: CASSPLLGRTGTGELFF
clone_size: .
j_call: TRBJ2-2
v_call: TRBV14
d_call: .

cdr3_nt: TGCAGTGCTAGAAAGGCGGATACGCAGTATTTT
cdr3_aa: CSARKADTQYF
clone_size: .
j_call: TRBJ2-3
v_call: TRBV20-1
d_call: .

cdr3_nt: TGCGCCAGCAGGACCGGGACAGCGAACACCGGGGAGCTGTTTTTT
cdr3_aa: CASRTGTANTGELFF
clone_size: .
j_call: TRBJ2-2
v_call: TRBV5-1
d_call: TRBD1

cdr3_nt: TGTGCCAGCAGCCTCCGGACAGGGAACACCGGGGAGCTGTTTTTT
cdr3_aa: CASSLRTGNTGELFF
clone_size: .
j_call: TRBJ2-2
v_call: TRBV9
d_call: TRBD1

cdr3_nt: TGTGCCAGCAGTGAAGGGGTATCAGATACGCAGTATTTT
cdr3_aa: CASSEGVSDTQYF
clone_size: .
j_call: TRBJ2-3
v_call: TRBV2
d_call: .

cdr3_nt: TGTGCCAGCAGATCACCGGGGGGGCCCTACGAGCAGTACTTC
cdr3_aa: CASRSPGGPYEQYF
clone_size: .
j_call: TRBJ2-7
v_call: TRBV28
d_call: TRBD2

cdr3_nt: TGTGCCAGCAGTGGCGGGACACAGCCCCCCTACGAGCAGTACTTC
cdr3_aa: CASSGGTQPPYEQYF
clone_size: .
j_call: TRBJ2-7
v_call: TRBV2
d_call: .

cdr3_nt: TGCGCCAGCAGAGTCCCGGACGCCTACGAGCAGTACTTC
cdr3_aa: CASRVPDAYEQYF
clone_size: .
j_call: TRBJ2-7
v_call: TRBV5-1
d_call: .

cdr3_nt: TGTGCCACACGACTAGCGGGCACCTACGAGCAGTACTTC
cdr3_aa: CATRLAGTYEQYF
clone_size: once
j_call: TRBJ2-7
v_call: TRBV27
d_call: TRBD2

cdr3_nt: TGTGCCACAACACCGCGGACTAGCGGGAGCCTCGAGCAGTACTTC
cdr3_aa: CATTPRTSGSLEQYF
clone_size: .
j_call: TRBJ2-7
v_call: TRBV2
d_call: TRBD2

cdr3_nt: TGTGCCAGCCGCGAAGCGGGAGTTGGGGATACGCAGTATTTT
cdr3_aa: CASREAGVGDTQYF
clone_size: .
j_call: TRBJ2-3
v_call: TRBV19
d_call: TRBD2

cdr3_nt: TGCGCCAGCAGCTTGGCGGGTGTCTCAGATACGCAGTATTTT
cdr3_aa: CASSLAGVSDTQYF
clone_size: .
j_call: TRBJ2-3
v_call: TRBV5-1
d_call: .

cdr3_nt: TGTGCCAGCAGCTGGGAGGATACGCAGTATTTT
cdr3_aa: CASSWEDTQYF
clone_size: once
j_call: TRBJ2-3
v_call: TRBV5-5
d_call: .

cdr3_nt: TGTGCCAGCAGCGCCGGGTACTACGAGCAGTACTTC
cdr3_aa: CASSAGYYEQYF
clone_size: .
j_call: TRBJ2-7
v_call: TRBV7-8
d_call: .